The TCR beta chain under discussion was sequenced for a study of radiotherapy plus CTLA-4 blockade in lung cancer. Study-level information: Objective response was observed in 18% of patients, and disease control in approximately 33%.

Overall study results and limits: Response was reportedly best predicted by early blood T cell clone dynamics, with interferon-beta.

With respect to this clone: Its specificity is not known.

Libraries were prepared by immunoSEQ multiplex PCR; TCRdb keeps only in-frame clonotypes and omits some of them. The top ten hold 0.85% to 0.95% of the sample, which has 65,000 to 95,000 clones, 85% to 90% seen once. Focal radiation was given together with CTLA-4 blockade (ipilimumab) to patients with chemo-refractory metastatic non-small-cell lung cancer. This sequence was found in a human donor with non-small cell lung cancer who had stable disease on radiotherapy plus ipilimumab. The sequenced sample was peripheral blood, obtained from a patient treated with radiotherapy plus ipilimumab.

The CDR3: CASMLGTELNSSYNEQFF. The DNA of the CDR3 is TGTGCCAGCATGCTAGGGACTGAACTTAATAGCTCCTACAATGAGCAGTTCTTC. This chain joins TRBV21-1 and TRBJ2-1; the DNA was not used to check the table's D call, TRBD2. TRBV21-1 is marked as a pseudogene. There are 18 residues in the CDR3.